A few counts support the clone carrying this T cell receptor (beta chain). Its matching antigen is unknown. The data derive from a study of Ad26.COV2.S vaccination and SARS-CoV-2 variants. Study at large: Donor joined the COV1001 Ad26.COV2.S trial arm. Participants got Ad26.COV2.S intramuscularly, once or twice 56 days apart.

TCRdb's table, derived via immunoSEQ multiplex PCR, lists solely in-frame clones and lacks some. This table holds roughly 390,000 clones, roughly nine tenths found once. The V end was cut by 1 base, the J end by 3 bases, with 9 bases between. The CDR3 has 15 amino acids. CDR1 and CDR2 (germline): LNHDA, SQIVND (reference sequence). The study, taken as a whole, reports: Possibly, TCR breadth and depth analyses underestimated total T cell responses. Substantial response breadth was reportedly seen for spike-specific CD8+ and CD4+ T cells after vaccination.

Treatment described: 19 received Ad26.COV2.S at low or high dose, single or two shots; roughly five received placebo; per-sample allocation not given. Material that was analyzed had been drawn on day 63 after the first vaccine or placebo injection. The clonotype was recovered from a person aged 18-60 years who received the Ad26.COV2.S COVID-19 vaccine or a placebo. This sample comprised peripheral blood, obtained in a trial of Ad26.COV2.S vaccine versus placebo. The J gene is TRBJ2-2, the V gene TRBV19; D is possibly TRBD1 (6 bases). This CDR3 reads CASSIGTGYTGELFF. DNA for the CDR3: TGTGCCAGTAGTATAGGAACAGGGTACACCGGGGAGCTGTTTTTT.